The 19 T cell receptor beta chains below all came from one sample that was sequenced in a study of OX40 agonist ivuxolimab in advanced cancers. TCRdb's table, derived via immunoSEQ multiplex PCR, lists solely in-frame clones and lacks some. The data hold some 95,000 clones, with around 90% observed a single time. The material was CD4+ or CD8+ T cells sorted from blood, obtained in a trial of the OX40 agonist ivuxolimab. These receptors originate from an adult with an advanced solid tumor such as melanoma, head and neck, liver or kidney cancer.

V usage is TRBV27 and J usage is TRBJ1-1, with a weak D call TRBD1 (5 bases). V lost 6 bases, J lost 4 bases, and 15 bases lay in between. The CDR3 has 14 amino acids. Germline V gives CDR1 MNHEY, CDR2 SMNVEV (reference sequence). The CDR3 nucleotides are TGTGCCAGCAGCCGCCTGGGGGAGGCCACTGAAGCTTTCTTT. It encodes CASSRLGEATEAFF.

About this clone itself: Germline is not matched at one junction end, which may reflect a read error. This chain links TRBV7-7 with TRBJ2-7, with D perhaps matching TRBD2 (5 bases). Germline CDR1 is SSHAT and CDR2 is FNYEAQ (reference sequence). The CDR3 consists of 13 residues. In nucleotides, the CDR3 is TGTGCTAGCAGCTTAGCTGGGAGCAACGAGCAGTACTTC. Translating gives CASSLAGSNEQYF.

The chain links TRBV6-5 to TRBJ1-2; 7 bases fit TRBD1. J gave up 8 bases and V 2 bases, and 14 bases lay outside the gene matches. This CDR3 spans 16 amino acids. Germline assignment: CDR1 MNHEY and CDR2 SVGAGI. The CDR3 bases are TGTGCCAGCAGTTACGTACAGGGGCGGAGTATGGGCGGCTACACCTTC. Its translation: CASSYVQGRSMGGYTF.

The J gene is TRBJ2-7, the V gene TRBV2; unclear D gene. Per germline, CDR1 SNHLY and CDR2 FYNNEI. The CDR3 is made up of 13 amino acids. The ends were cut back, 5 bases at V and 2 bases at J, with 10 bases in the middle. Here the CDR3 DNA reads TGTGCCAGCAGTATATTCCAGACCTACGAGCAGTACTTC. Translated, it gives CASSIFQTYEQYF.

The V gene is TRBV19, the J gene TRBJ1-1; a weak D match, TRBD1 (5 bases). Germline V lookup: CDR1 LNHDA, CDR2 SQIVND (reference sequence). Trimming removed 6 bases at V and 7 bases at J, with 21 bases between. The CDR3 loop spans 15 amino acids. The CDR3 sequence is CASRQRDDGSNEAFF. CDR3 bases: TGTGCCAGTAGGCAAAGGGACGACGGATCTAATGAAGCTTTCTTT.

This chain links TRBV7-3 with TRBJ2-1, with TRBD1 matching over 10 bases. Trimming at V came to 2 bases and at J to 8 bases, leaving 6 bases not matched to a gene. The germline gives CDR1 SGHTA, CDR2 FQGTGA. The CDR3 sequence is 15 residues long. Here the CDR3 reads CASSLSGTGVYEQFF. As DNA, the CDR3 is TGTGCCAGCAGCTTATCCGGGACAGGGGTCTATGAGCAGTTCTTC.

J is TRBJ2-5 and V is TRBV18; D possibly corresponds to TRBD2 (7 bases). This CDR3 has 16 amino acids. Trimming stripped 2 bases from V and 4 bases from J, with 17 bases between. The V gene's germline CDR1 is KGHSH and CDR2 LQKENI. CDR3 residues: CASSPSVGGLTETQYF. Here the CDR3 DNA reads TGTGCCAGCTCACCATCCGTGGGGGGGCTCACAGAGACCCAGTACTTC. The whole variable domain, filled in from reference TRBV18 and TRBJ2-5, reads NAGVMQNPRHLVRRRGQEARLRCSPMKGHSHVYWYRQLPEEGLKFMVYLQKENIIDESGMPKERFSAEFPKEGPSILRIQQVVRGDSAAYFCASSPSVGGLTETQYFGPGTRLLVL.

This clone was observed a handful of times. Here the CDR3 DNA reads TGTGCCAGCAGCTTAGGGGGAAGTAACTATGGCTACACCTTC. It specifies CASSLGGSNYGYTF. The rearrangement joins TRBV7-2 to TRBJ1-2, with D unclear. The CDR3 contains 14 residues. The ends were cut back, 1 base at V and 1 base at J, with 7 bases in the middle. Germline V gene lookup returns CDR1 SGHTA and CDR2 FQGNSA.

This chain links TRBV27 with TRBJ1-1; 7 nucleotides match TRBD1. Per the germline V gene, CDR1 is MNHEY and CDR2 is SMNVEV (reference sequence). CDR3 length: 13 residues. V trimming: 6 bases; J trimming: 3 bases; junction bases outside the gene matches: 4. This CDR3 reads CASRSRGDTEAFF. The CDR3 nucleotides are TGTGCCAGCAGATCCAGGGGGGACACTGAAGCTTTCTTT.

With regard to this clone: Additional DNA sequences in this sample encode the identical CDR3. The rearrangement uses TRBV2 and TRBJ1-4, with D unclear. Germline CDR1 and CDR2: SNHLY and FYNNEI. Trimming left V 10 bases short and J 3 bases short, with 18 bases between. The CDR3 sequence is 15 residues long. CDR3 loop: CANQYTHGANEKLFF. Written as DNA, the CDR3 is TGTGCCAACCAATACACTCACGGGGCTAATGAAAAACTGTTTTTT.

The chain recombines TRBV7-9 with TRBJ1-2; 9 bases are shared with TRBD1. In germline, CDR1 is SEHNR, CDR2 FQNEAQ (reference sequence). V was clipped by 3 bases and J by 6 bases; unmatched bases: 11. The CDR3 runs to 16 residues. The CDR3 coding sequence is TGTGCCAGCAGCTTCTCCGGGACAGGGTGGATGGATGGCTACACCTTC. This translates into CASSFSGTGWMDGYTF.

The chain uses TRBV7-2 and TRBJ2-3; TRBD1 agrees at 7 bases. CDR1 is SGHTA and CDR2 is FQGNSA in the germline V gene. The CDR3 has 15 amino acids. With V trimmed by 6 bases and J by 4 bases, 10 bases remained unmatched. The CDR3 protein is CASRTGTGRSDTQYF. The DNA of the CDR3 is TGTGCCAGCAGGACAGGGACCGGGCGGTCAGATACGCAGTATTTT.

The chain combines TRBV10-2 with TRBJ1-2; D is ambiguous. The CDR3 is 12 residues long. In germline, CDR1 is WSHSY, CDR2 SAAADI. The germline V and J ends were trimmed by 2 bases and 2 bases, with 3 bases remaining between them. In DNA, the CDR3 is TGCGCCAGCAGTGAGAGGAACTATGGCTACACCTTC. Its translation: CASSERNYGYTF.

V and J are TRBV11-2 and TRBJ2-7; D not certain. Germline CDR1 SGHAT, CDR2 FQNNGV. Trimming took off 1 base at V and 0 bases at J, with 10 bases between the two ends. This CDR3 is built from 15 residues. The CDR3 here is CASSLARAGSYEQYF. In DNA, the CDR3 is TGTGCCAGCAGCTTAGCCAGAGCCGGCTCCTACGAGCAGTACTTC.

This sequence joins TRBV7-2 and TRBJ2-5; D might be TRBD1 (6 bases). The germline V and J ends were trimmed by 1 base and 4 bases, with 10 bases remaining between them. The CDR3 contains 14 residues. Looked up from germline, CDR1 is SGHTA and CDR2 is FQGNSA. The CDR3 region is CASSLGARGETQYF. The DNA for the CDR3 is TGTGCCAGCAGCTTAGGGGCCAGGGGAGAGACCCAGTACTTC.

Here the CDR3 DNA reads TGTGCCAGCAGCTTGGGTGGATATGAGCAGTTCTTC. Its protein is CASSLGGYEQFF. The J gene is TRBJ2-1, the V gene TRBV5-8; D remains unclear. V dropped 0 bases and J dropped 8 bases, with 6 bases sitting between them. The CDR3 consists of 12 residues. Germline-derived CDR1 and CDR2 are SGHTS and YDEGEE.

V gene TRBV19 combines with J gene TRBJ2-7; the match to TRBD1 covers 11 bases. Germline CDR1 reads LNHDA; CDR2 reads SQIVND (reference sequence). The junction had 8 bases not matched to a gene; V was cut back by 5 bases and J by 5 bases. The CDR3 runs 15 residues. Written as DNA, the CDR3 is TGTGCCAGTAGTGGAGACCGGGACAGGGGGGACGAGCAGTACTTC. It is translated as CASSGDRDRGDEQYF.

The chain carries TRBV7-2 and TRBJ2-7; the D is unclear. Trimming stripped 2 bases from V and 3 bases from J, with 14 bases between. The CDR3 has 15 amino acids. Germline values: CDR1 SGHTA, CDR2 FQGNSA. The CDR3 region is CASSLNPFTGYEQYF. CDR3 nucleotide sequence: TGTGCCAGCAGCTTAAACCCATTTACGGGCTACGAGCAGTACTTC.

This clone has more than one count but fewer than ten. This chain uses TRBV29-1 with TRBJ1-1; no clear D gene. Trimming took 5 bases from V and 10 from J, leaving 5 bases between them. Germline CDR1 SQVTM, CDR2 ANQGSEA. The CDR3 spans 8 residues. CDR3 coding DNA: TGCAGCGTTCCAGGAGCTTTCTTT. Translating it yields CSVPGAFF.